One sample yielded the 24 T cell receptor beta chains listed below, sequenced in a study of T cell changes during pregnancy in multiple sclerosis. Libraries were prepared by immunoSEQ multiplex PCR; TCRdb keeps only in-frame clonotypes and omits some of them. The sample gives some 70,000 clones, roughly 90% of which show up once; more than 8% is in the top ten. The sequencing used peripheral blood, collected after pregnancy. The receptors were sampled from a female donor in good health, enrolled as a control in a pregnancy study.

This chain connects TRBV19 to TRBJ1-4; 8 bases fit TRBD1. The V segment lost 7 bases and the J segment 5 bases; nucleotides outside the gene matches: 18. The germline CDR1 and CDR2 sequences are LNHDA and SQIVND (reference sequence). The CDR3 contains 18 residues. The DNA for the CDR3 is TGTGCCAGTATTGGGGAGATCGGCAGGGGGCATGCAAATGAAAAACTGTTTTTT. This gives the protein CASIGEIGRGHANEKLFF.

This clone was seen only once. The genes are TRBV29-1 and TRBJ1-1; 7 nucleotides line up with TRBD1. Germline CDR1 is SQVTM and CDR2 is ANQGSEA. The CDR3 runs to 15 residues. The trim removed 4 bases at V and 1 base at J, leaving 9 bases unmatched. In DNA, the CDR3 is TGCAGCGTTGGTAGGCCCGGGACAGCGAACACTGAAGCTTTCTTT. Amino acids: CSVGRPGTANTEAFF.

The chain joins TRBV7-9 to TRBJ1-1; D gene unclear. The CDR3 contains 15 residues. The germline V gene has CDR1 SEHNR and CDR2 FQNEAQ (reference sequence). Trimming shortened V by 5 bases and J by 3 bases, and 16 bases separated the two germline ends. DNA of the CDR3: TGTGCCAGCAGCCCAGGCCAGTCCCCGCACACTGAAGCTTTCTTT. It codes for CASSPGQSPHTEAFF.

This clone has more than one count but fewer than ten. The V call is TRBV2, the J call TRBJ1-2, with D maybe TRBD1 (6 bases). Germline V gene data show CDR1 as SNHLY and CDR2 as FYNNEI. The CDR3 extends over 12 amino acids. Trimming left V 7 bases short and J 8 bases short, with 14 bases between. The CDR3 DNA reads TGTGCCAGCACTGACAGGCTGCGAGGCTACACCTTC. It is translated as CASTDRLRGYTF.

This chain connects TRBV6-1 to TRBJ1-4; 9 nucleotides align to TRBD1. The junction had 6 bases not matched to a gene; V was cut back by 6 bases and J by 4 bases. Germline V CDR1 and CDR2: MNHNS, SASEGT. CDR3 length: 15 amino acids. DNA for the CDR3: TGTGCCAGCAGGACTACAGGGGGCGGTAATGAAAAACTGTTTTTT. The encoded protein is CASRTTGGGNEKLFF.

The chain joins TRBV29-1 to TRBJ2-1; D unclear. Germline lookup yields CDR1 SQVTM and CDR2 ANQGSEA. The CDR3 runs to 13 residues. V lost 5 bases, J lost 6 bases, and 14 bases lay in between. The CDR3 sequence is CSVNSPGANEQFF. The DNA for the CDR3 is TGCAGCGTTAACTCCCCGGGTGCCAATGAGCAGTTCTTC.

This chain connects TRBV5-4 to TRBJ2-5; D may be TRBD2 (6 bases). The CDR3 covers 14 residues. V was cut by 0 bases and J by 2 bases, with 8 bases left in between. From germline, CDR1 is SGHNT and CDR2 YYREEE (reference sequence). The CDR3, as DNA: TGTGCCAGCAGCTTGGGAGGGACTCAAGAGACCCAGTACTTC. Translation: CASSLGGTQETQYF.

The chain recombines TRBV7-9 with TRBJ1-1, with a possible D match to TRBD1 (5 bases). Germline CDR1 reads SEHNR; CDR2 reads FQNEAQ (reference sequence). Trimming removed 1 base at V and 2 bases at J, with 11 bases between. The length of the CDR3 is 15 residues. CDR3 DNA sequence: TGTGCCAGCAGCTTAGGGGCAGGGCTAAACACTGAAGCTTTCTTT. Translation: CASSLGAGLNTEAFF.

V and J are TRBV2 and TRBJ1-4; perhaps TRBD1 as D (5 bases). The CDR3 has 15 amino acids. V was shortened by 6 bases and J by 1 base, with 12 bases between the two germline ends. Germline CDR1 and CDR2: SNHLY and FYNNEI. The CDR3 reads CASRDPTETNEKLFF. The CDR3 nucleotides read TGTGCCAGCAGAGACCCGACAGAAACTAATGAAAAACTGTTTTTT.

The genes are TRBV11-3 and TRBJ1-2; D possibly corresponds to TRBD1 (5 bases). Germline CDR1 reads SGHNT; CDR2 reads YENEEA. This CDR3 is built from 11 residues. V gave up 8 bases and J gave up 7 bases, with 11 bases separating them. Written as DNA, the CDR3 is TGTGCCAGCGGGCAGGGCCTTGGCTACACCTTC. Protein: CASGQGLGYTF.

The V and J genes are TRBV5-6 and TRBJ1-2; no clear D. The CDR3 has 13 amino acids. V lost 5 bases, J lost 0 bases, and 8 bases lay in between. CDR1 SGHDT and CDR2 YYEEEE come from the germline V gene. CDR3 sequence reads: CASRVRANYGYTF. The CDR3 DNA reads as TGTGCCAGCAGAGTCCGCGCTAACTATGGCTACACCTTC.

J is TRBJ2-1 and V is TRBV7-9, with TRBD2 as a possible D gene (7 bases). The V and J ends lost 6 bases and 2 bases respectively, with 11 bases between them. Germline CDR1 and CDR2: SEHNR and FQNEAQ (reference sequence). CDR3 length: 14 amino acids. The CDR3 protein is CASRAGAAYNEQFF. CDR3 DNA: TGTGCCAGCAGGGCGGGGGCGGCCTACAATGAGCAGTTCTTC.

This clone occurred a few times. The V gene is TRBV19, the J gene TRBJ1-6; TRBD1 is a possible D gene (5 bases). Germline CDR1 LNHDA, CDR2 SQIVND (reference sequence). Trimming pared 4 bases from V and 4 bases from J, leaving 8 bases between. The CDR3 runs 14 residues. This CDR3 is CASSSQGYNSPLHF. DNA of the CDR3: TGTGCCAGTAGTAGCCAGGGATATAATTCACCCCTCCACTTT.

This rearrangement joins TRBV7-9 to TRBJ1-2; unclear D gene. Germline V gives CDR1 SEHNR, CDR2 FQNEAQ (reference sequence). The CDR3 spans 13 residues. The germline V and J ends were trimmed by 1 base and 7 bases, with 10 bases remaining between them. In nucleotides, the CDR3 is TGTGCCAGCAGCTTAGGGCAGACGGGTGGCTACACCTTC. Protein sequence: CASSLGQTGGYTF.

DNA of the CDR3: TGTGCCAGCAGCTTAGATCCTCAGGGCTCCTACGAGCAGTACTTC. Its protein product is CASSLDPQGSYEQYF. The rearrangement links TRBV11-3 to TRBJ2-7; weak D call: TRBD1 (5 bases). V shed 0 bases and J shed 0 bases, with 9 bases lying between them. The CDR3 consists of 15 residues. Germline loops: CDR1 SGHNT, CDR2 YENEEA. The full variable domain, rest sourced from reference TRBV11-3 and TRBJ2-7, is EAGVVQSPRYKIIEKKQPVAFWCNPISGHNTLYWYLQNLGQGPELLIRYENEEAVDDSQLPKDRFSAERLKGVDSTLKIQPAELGDSAVYLCASSLDPQGSYEQYFGPGTRLTVT.

This chain links TRBV6-1 with TRBJ1-1; 7 bases line up with TRBD1. The CDR3 length is 13 residues. J gave up 11 bases and V 3 bases, and 9 bases lay outside the gene matches. CDR1 is MNHNS and CDR2 is SASEGT in the germline V gene. CDR3 amino acids: CASSDFTGASAFF. Written as DNA, the CDR3 is TGTGCCAGCAGTGACTTTACAGGGGCGAGCGCTTTCTTT.

The V call is TRBV7-2, the J call TRBJ2-7; TRBD2 might be the D (5 bases). The CDR3 loop spans 15 amino acids. Germline-derived CDR1 and CDR2 are SGHTA and FQGNSA. V gave up 5 bases and J gave up 2 bases, with 16 bases separating them. CDR3 amino acids: CASSPDSGPPYEQYF. The CDR3 DNA is TGTGCCAGCAGCCCGGACTCGGGCCCCCCCTACGAGCAGTACTTC. Together with reference TRBV7-2 and TRBJ2-7, the CDR3 gives the full variable domain: GAGVSQSPSNKVTEKGKDVELRCDPISGHTALYWYRQSLGQGLEFLIYFQGNSAPDKSGLPSDRFSAERTGGSVSTLTIQRTQQEDSAVYLCASSPDSGPPYEQYFGPGTRLTVT.

This clone showed up just once. The V call is TRBV6-5, the J call TRBJ2-7; 10 bases agree with TRBD2. CDR1 and CDR2 (germline): MNHEY, SVGAGI. CDR3 size: 14 residues. Trimming cost V 6 bases and J 2 bases; bases outside gene matches: 4. In DNA, the CDR3 is TGTGCCAGCAGCTCCGGACTAGCGGCCTACGAGCAGTACTTC. It translates to CASSSGLAAYEQYF.

This chain joins TRBV30 and TRBJ2-2, with D possibly being TRBD2 (6 bases). CDR3 size: 16 residues. Per the germline V gene, CDR1 is GTSNPN and CDR2 is SVGIG (reference sequence). Trimming stripped 0 bases from V and 4 bases from J, with 15 bases between. In DNA, the CDR3 is TGTGCCTGGAGTGTATTGCCGGGAGTCGGCACCGGGGAGCTGTTTTTT. This sequence encodes CAWSVLPGVGTGELFF.

This CDR3 reads CASSYGTGTGELFF. Here the CDR3 DNA reads TGTGCCAGCTCATATGGGACAGGCACCGGGGAGCTGTTTTTT. V is TRBV18 and J is TRBJ2-2; 8 bases agree with TRBD1. Germline V CDR1 and CDR2: KGHSH, LQKENI. The CDR3 loop spans 14 amino acids. V shed 5 bases and J 4 bases; nucleotides not matched to a gene: 3.

The V gene is TRBV21-1, the J gene TRBJ1-2; no DNA check was done on the table's D call, TRBD1. TRBV21-1 has pseudogene status. The CDR3 is 14 residues long. CDR3 region: CASSTDRGDYGYTF. The CDR3 nucleotides are TGTGCCAGCAGCACTGACAGGGGGGACTATGGCTACACCTTC.

The chain has TRBV5-5 and TRBJ1-1; TRBD1 aligns across 10 bases. The CDR3 runs 16 residues. Per the germline V gene, CDR1 is SGHKS and CDR2 is YYEKEE (reference sequence). V lost 0 bases to trimming and J lost 1 base; unmatched junction nucleotides: 3. The CDR3 reads CASSLGWDRGNTEAFF. The CDR3 nucleotides are TGTGCCAGCAGCTTGGGCTGGGACAGGGGGAACACTGAAGCTTTCTTT. The variable domain in full, with the rest retrieved from reference TRBV5-5 and TRBJ1-1, is DAGVTQSPTHLIKTRGQQVTLRCSPISGHKSVSWYQQVLGQGPQFIFQYYEKEERGRGNFPDRFSARQFPNYSSELNVNALLLGDSALYLCASSLGWDRGNTEAFFGQGTRLTVV.

The V gene is TRBV19, the J gene TRBJ1-2; TRBD1 matches at 11 bases. V was pared by 4 bases and J by 8 bases, with 9 bases of the junction left unmatched. The germline V gene has CDR1 LNHDA and CDR2 SQIVND (reference sequence). The CDR3 is 15 amino acids. As DNA, the CDR3 is TGTGCCAGTAGTACTCCGGGACAGGGGGTGCGGGGCTACACCTTC. This encodes CASSTPGQGVRGYTF.

The chain couples TRBV2 to TRBJ2-7; D not certain. The CDR3 contains 13 residues. In germline, CDR1 is SNHLY, CDR2 FYNNEI. V lost 7 bases and J lost 1, with 11 bases in between. This chain's CDR3 is CASMPLGSYEQYF. The CDR3 DNA is TGTGCCAGCATGCCACTCGGGTCCTACGAGCAGTACTTC.